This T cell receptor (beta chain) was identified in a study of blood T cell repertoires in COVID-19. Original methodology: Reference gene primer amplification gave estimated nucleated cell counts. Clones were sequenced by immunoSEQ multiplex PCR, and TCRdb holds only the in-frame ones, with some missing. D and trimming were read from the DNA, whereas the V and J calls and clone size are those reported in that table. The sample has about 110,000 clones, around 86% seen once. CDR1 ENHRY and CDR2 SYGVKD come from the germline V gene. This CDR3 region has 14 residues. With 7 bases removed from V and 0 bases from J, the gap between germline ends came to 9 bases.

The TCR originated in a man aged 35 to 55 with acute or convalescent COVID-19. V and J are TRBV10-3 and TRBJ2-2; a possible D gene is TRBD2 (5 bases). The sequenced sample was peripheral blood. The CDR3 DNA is TGTGCCATCAACCGGGATACGAACACCGGGGAGCTGTTTTTT. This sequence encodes CAINRDTNTGELFF.